This TCR beta chain came from a study of radiation and T cells in renal cell carcinoma. Concerning this clone: The antigen remains undetermined.

As for time point: blood 2 weeks post-SBRT. The treatment: 15 Gy SBRT to primary tumor, nephrectomy 4 weeks later. Clear cell pathology was present in this patient's renal cell carcinoma. Study conclusions and caveats: Without pretreatment biopsies, baseline tumor clonotype presence was undetermined. From baseline, blood top tumor clonotypes peaked at 2 weeks post-radiation.

The table came from immunoSEQ multiplex PCR; TCRdb's copy has only in-frame clones and leaves some out. The sample gives some 120,000 clones, around 90% of which show up once; 5% to 6% is in the top ten. The sample was blood, taken from a patient whose treatment included radiotherapy and nephrectomy. This clonotype originated in a woman in her seventies with renal cell carcinoma.

The CDR3 spells CASSEGNMNTEAFF. For the CDR3, the DNA is TGTGCCAGCAGTGAAGGGAACATGAACACTGAAGCTTTCTTT. V is TRBV2 and J is TRBJ1-1; D gene uncertain. V lost 1 base, J lost 0 bases, and 6 bases lay in between. This CDR3 region has 14 residues. Germline CDR1 SNHLY, CDR2 FYNNEI.